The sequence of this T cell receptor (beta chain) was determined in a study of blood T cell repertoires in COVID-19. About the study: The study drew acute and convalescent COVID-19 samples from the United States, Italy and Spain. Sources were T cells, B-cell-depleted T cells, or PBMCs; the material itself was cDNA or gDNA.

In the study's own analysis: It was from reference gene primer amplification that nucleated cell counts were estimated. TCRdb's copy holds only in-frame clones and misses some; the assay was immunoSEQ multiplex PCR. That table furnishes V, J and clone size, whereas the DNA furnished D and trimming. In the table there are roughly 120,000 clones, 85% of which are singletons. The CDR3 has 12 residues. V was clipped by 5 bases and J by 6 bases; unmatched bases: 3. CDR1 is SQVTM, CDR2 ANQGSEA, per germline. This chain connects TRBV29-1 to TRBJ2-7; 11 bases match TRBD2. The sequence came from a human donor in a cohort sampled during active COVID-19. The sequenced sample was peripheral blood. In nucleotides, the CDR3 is TGCAGCGTTACTAGCGGGGGAGGCGAGCAGTACTTC. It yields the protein CSVTSGGGEQYF.